The 21 T cell receptor beta chains given below trace back to one sample, sequenced in a study of neurological immune-mediated disorders. TCRdb recomputed calls from the 5' RACE reads with MiXCR, one row per CDR3 protein. The table records roughly 61,000 distinct CDR3 sequences, under 30% of them present only once. Specified time point: technical triplicate 2. Sequencing was performed on PBMCs. These receptors were obtained from a man in his fifties or sixties with HTLV-1-associated myelopathy (HAM/TSP).

In this sample, this clonotype turned up many times. The chain is built from TRBV5-1 and TRBJ1-2, with D perhaps TRBD1 (6 bases). The germline V gene encodes CDR1 SGHRS and CDR2 YFSETQ. V shed 5 bases and J shed 4 bases, with 9 bases lying between them. The CDR3 length is 12 residues. CDR3 in DNA: TGCGCCAGCAGGATGGACAGCTATGGCTACACCTTC. Its protein product is CASRMDSYGYTF.

This clonotype was seen only a few times. The rearrangement links TRBV20-1 to TRBJ2-7; 9 bases are a match to TRBD2. The V and J ends lost 4 bases and 7 bases, in that order; junction bases with no gene match: 5. The CDR3 spans 12 residues. Germline lookup yields CDR1 DFQATT and CDR2 SNEGSKA (reference sequence). The CDR3 nucleotides read TGCAGTGCTACAGGACTAGCGAATGAGCAGTACTTC. It is translated as CSATGLANEQYF.

This clonotype was detected many times. This rearrangement joins TRBV20-1 to TRBJ2-3; TRBD2 agrees at 8 bases. The V and J ends lost 2 bases and 1 base, in that order; junction bases with no gene match: 5. In germline, CDR1 is DFQATT, CDR2 SNEGSKA (reference sequence). The CDR3 loop spans 15 amino acids. The CDR3 sequence is CSARPGTSGTDTQYF. CDR3 coding DNA: TGCAGTGCTAGACCCGGGACTAGTGGCACAGATACGCAGTATTTT.

This clonotype was found once. The chain employs TRBV9 and TRBJ2-1; unclear D gene. The CDR3 loop spans 14 amino acids. Germline V gene data show CDR1 as SGDLS and CDR2 as YYNGEE. Trimming took off 4 bases at V and 0 bases at J, with 8 bases between the two ends. CDR3 loop: CASSPRTSYNEQFF. In DNA, the CDR3 is TGTGCCAGCAGCCCGCGGACCTCCTACAATGAGCAGTTCTTC.

This clonotype was recorded only once. The germline gene is not matched at one end of the junction; a read error may be the cause. The rearrangement links TRBV2 to TRBJ1-5, with D unresolved. The CDR3 is 16 amino acids. Germline assignment: CDR1 SNHLY and CDR2 FYNNEI. The CDR3 sequence: CASSHPAPAGNQPKHF. The CDR3 nucleotides are TGTGCCAGCAGCCATCCGGCCCCGGCGGGCAATCAGCCCAAGCATTTT.

This clonotype was counted many times. The chain has TRBV12-3 or TRBV12-4 and TRBJ2-5; the D gene is possibly TRBD2 (5 bases). Trimming removed 3 bases at V and 5 bases at J, with 22 bases between. The CDR3 has 17 amino acids. The CDR3 loop reads CASSLYGIEGSGETQYF. The CDR3 DNA is TGTGCCAGCAGTTTGTACGGGATCGAGGGCTCGGGGGAGACCCAGTACTTC.

The sample holds many counts of this clonotype. The chain couples TRBV5-1 to TRBJ1-3, with D possibly TRBD1 on 5 matching bases. The germline gives CDR1 SGHRS, CDR2 YFSETQ. The V gene lost 4 bases and the J gene lost 0 bases, with 14 bases spanning the gap. The CDR3 contains 16 residues. This CDR3 reads CASSGTTGRSGNTIYF. CDR3 nucleotide sequence: TGCGCCAGCAGCGGCACCACGGGACGCTCTGGAAACACCATATATTTT. Full variable domain (remainder filled in from reference TRBV5-1 and TRBJ1-3): KAGVTQTPRYLIKTRGQQVTLSCSPISGHRSVSWYQQTPGQGLQFLFEYFSETQRNKGNFPGRFSGRQFSNSRSEMNVSTLELGDSALYLCASSGTTGRSGNTIYFGEGSWLTVV.

This clonotype was seen at least ten times. J is TRBJ2-3 and V is TRBV7-6; TRBD1 is a possible D gene (6 bases). Germline CDR1 and CDR2: SGHVS and FNYEAQ. V was trimmed by 4 bases and J by 4 bases, leaving 15 bases between them. CDR3 length equals 15 residues. The CDR3 DNA follows: TGTGCCAGCAGCTCTACGACAGGCAGCCCAGATACGCAGTATTTT. It codes for CASSSTTGSPDTQYF. Using reference TRBV7-6 and TRBJ2-3 for the parts outside the CDR3, the full variable domain is GAGVSQSPRYKVTKRGQDVALRCDPISGHVSLYWYRQALGQGPEFLTYFNYEAQQDKSGLPNDRFSAERPEGSISTLTIQRTEQRDSAMYRCASSSTTGSPDTQYFGPGTRLTVL.

This clonotype was counted only a few times. The V gene is TRBV7-2, the J gene TRBJ2-1; D is undetermined. The CDR3 sequence is 15 residues long. Germline V gene data show CDR1 as SGHTA and CDR2 as FQGNSA. Trimming removed 5 bases at V and 4 bases at J, with 15 bases between. The CDR3 DNA follows: TGTGCCAGCAGCGCCGGACCCCCCGGGTACAATGAGCAGTTCTTC. This encodes CASSAGPPGYNEQFF.

This clonotype was recorded at least ten times. V usage is TRBV28 and J usage is TRBJ1-5, with D perhaps matching TRBD1 (5 bases). The germline V gene encodes CDR1 MDHEN and CDR2 SYDVKM. V was pared by 8 bases and J by 2 bases, with 19 bases between. The length of the CDR3 is 16 residues. The CDR3 bases are TGTGCCAGCGGATTGGGGGGGGAGGTTGGCAATCAGCCCCAGCATTTT. Its translation is CASGLGGEVGNQPQHF.

This clonotype was counted at least ten times. The chain couples TRBV27 to TRBJ2-7, with D perhaps TRBD1 (5 bases). Between the trimmed V and J ends, which lost 3 bases and 7 bases, there was a span of 10 bases. Germline CDR1 reads MNHEY; CDR2 reads SMNVEV (reference sequence). CDR3 length: 12 residues. The chain's CDR3 is CASSFHGAEQYF. CDR3 DNA: TGTGCCAGCAGTTTTCATGGGGCGGAGCAGTACTTC.

This clonotype appeared a few times. The chain's CDR3 is CASSHYLGETQYF. DNA for the CDR3: TGTGCCAGCAGCCATTACCTGGGAGAGACCCAGTACTTC. The chain links TRBV14 to TRBJ2-5, with unresolved D. CDR1 and CDR2 from the germline V gene are SGHDN and FVKESK. V was shortened by 3 bases and J by 4 bases, with 9 bases between the two germline ends. The CDR3 spans 13 residues.

At least ten counts were recorded for this clonotype. This chain uses TRBV6-6 with TRBJ1-3; D unclear. CDR1 is MNHNY, CDR2 SVGAGI, per germline (reference sequence). V was shortened by 11 bases and J by 2 bases, with 7 bases between the two germline ends. The CDR3 is 11 residues long. Written as DNA, the CDR3 is TGTGCCTGCGGGCCTGGAAACACCATATATTTT. It specifies CACGPGNTIYF.

This clonotype was observed many times. This chain joins TRBV14 and TRBJ2-7; the match to TRBD2 covers 10 bases. The ends lost 3 bases at V and 4 bases at J; junction bases unmatched: 15. In germline, CDR1 is SGHDN, CDR2 FVKESK. This CDR3 contains 18 residues. CDR3 sequence (DNA): TGTGCCAGCAGCCACAGGGGGCTTTTGGCTAGCGGGAGTTACGAGCAGTACTTC. Encoded protein: CASSHRGLLASGSYEQYF.

This clonotype was counted at least ten times. The CDR3 protein is CASSFGAGQPQHF. CDR3 sequence (DNA): TGCGCCAGCAGCTTCGGAGCGGGGCAGCCCCAGCATTTT. This chain uses TRBV5-1 with TRBJ1-5, with unresolved D. CDR3 length equals 13 residues. The V gene's germline CDR1 is SGHRS and CDR2 YFSETQ. Deletions cut 2 bases from V and 7 bases from J, with 10 bases between.

The V call is TRBV28, the J call TRBJ2-1, with D hard to call. Germline V gene sequence: CDR1 MDHEN, CDR2 SYDVKM. The V and J ends lost 6 bases and 0 bases respectively, with 12 bases between them. The CDR3 sequence is 15 residues long. Here the CDR3 reads CASSPPVASYNEQFF. The CDR3, as DNA: TGTGCCAGCAGCCCCCCTGTGGCCTCCTACAATGAGCAGTTCTTC.

Many counts were recorded for this clonotype. The chain combines TRBV2 with TRBJ1-5, with 10 bases lining up with TRBD1. The CDR3 consists of 14 residues. With V trimmed by 6 bases and J by 2 bases, 1 base remained unmatched. In germline, CDR1 is SNHLY, CDR2 FYNNEI. The CDR3 here is CASRGTGGNQPQHF. CDR3 sequence (DNA): TGTGCCAGCAGGGGGACAGGGGGCAATCAGCCCCAGCATTTT.

CDR3 amino acids: CASSQGAGGNTGELFF. In DNA form, the CDR3 reads TGTGCCAGCAGCCAAGGGGCTGGCGGGAACACCGGGGAGCTGTTTTTT. The V call is TRBV3-1, the J call TRBJ2-2; D ambiguous. Germline CDR1 is LGHDT and CDR2 is YNNKEL (reference sequence). V was shortened by 1 base and J by 1 base, with 10 bases between the two germline ends. CDR3 size: 16 residues.

The genes are TRBV12-3 or TRBV12-4 and TRBJ2-7; D is possibly TRBD1 (5 bases). The CDR3 totals 14 residues. Trimming cost V 4 bases and J 0 bases, with 10 bases left between them. CDR3 bases: TGTGCCAGCAGTTGGGGCGTAAGCTCCTACGAGCAGTACTTC. This translates into CASSWGVSSYEQYF.

This clonotype appeared a few times. V usage is TRBV29-1 and J usage is TRBJ1-5; TRBD1 might be the D (6 bases). CDR1 SQVTM and CDR2 ANQGSEA come from the germline V gene. The CDR3 covers 14 residues. The V and J ends lost 5 bases and 4 bases respectively, with 15 bases between them. Written as DNA, the CDR3 is TGCAGCGTTACAACAGGGTTTGGAAATCAGCCCCAGCATTTT. Translation: CSVTTGFGNQPQHF.

This clonotype was picked up many times. This rearrangement joins TRBV6-5 to TRBJ2-7; possibly TRBD2 for D (5 bases). The CDR3 runs 13 residues. Trimming left V 5 bases short and J 2 bases short, with 10 bases between. CDR1 and CDR2 (germline): MNHEY, SVGAGI. The CDR3 loop reads CASSVDGTYEQYF. For the CDR3, the DNA is TGTGCCAGCAGTGTCGACGGGACCTACGAGCAGTACTTC.